Included here is one TCR beta chain sequence, with context. CDR1 is SQVTM, CDR2 ANQGSEA, per germline. This CDR3 comprises 13 residues. V trimming: 7 bases; J trimming: 6 bases; junction bases outside the gene matches: 12. Sequencing used immunoSEQ multiplex PCR; TCRdb keeps in-frame clones, though not all of them. The table has 200,000 to 250,000 clones, about four fifths seen once; the top ten hold less than 4%. The record originates from a study of blood T cell repertoires in COVID-19. Overall study context: COVID-19 samples collected from the United States, Italy and Spain covered acute and convalescent phases.

The sample taken for sequencing was peripheral blood. This receptor was obtained from a woman aged 80 or over with acute or convalescent COVID-19. The V call is TRBV29-1, the J call TRBJ2-7, with 7 bases matching TRBD1. This CDR3 reads CSATRQGSREQYF. DNA for the CDR3: TGCAGCGCCACCAGACAGGGTAGTCGCGAGCAGTACTTC.